These 22 T cell receptor beta chains were all obtained from the same sample, sequenced in a study of cytotoxic CD8 clonotypes in ibrutinib-treated CLL. The table came from immunoSEQ multiplex PCR; TCRdb's copy has only in-frame clones and leaves some out. The sample holds 190,000 or so clones, about two thirds seen once. Source: PBMCs, taken after 24 months of ibrutinib treatment. All receptors derive from a human donor with chronic lymphocytic leukemia.

This clone was observed a handful of times. The chain has TRBV4-1 and TRBJ2-1, with 14 positions matching TRBD2. CDR3 size: 17 residues. Germline V gives CDR1 MGHRA, CDR2 YSYEKL. V was pared by 0 bases and J by 8 bases, with 6 bases of the junction left unmatched. The CDR3 sequence is CASSQDRGLAGVDEQFF. As DNA, the CDR3 is TGCGCCAGCAGCCAAGATCGGGGACTAGCGGGAGTAGATGAGCAGTTCTTC.

V is TRBV7-6 and J is TRBJ2-7; 7 bases align to TRBD2. The CDR3 consists of 16 residues. The germline CDR1 and CDR2 sequences are SGHVS and FNYEAQ. J lost 0 bases, V lost 0 bases, and 5 bases had no gene match. DNA for the CDR3: TGTGCCAGCAGCTTAGCCGGGACTATAAGCTCCTACGAGCAGTACTTC. Translated: CASSLAGTISSYEQYF. Based on the CDR3 plus reference TRBV7-6 and TRBJ2-7, the full variable domain is GAGVSQSPRYKVTKRGQDVALRCDPISGHVSLYWYRQALGQGPEFLTYFNYEAQQDKSGLPNDRFSAERPEGSISTLTIQRTEQRDSAMYRCASSLAGTISSYEQYFGPGTRLTVT.

CDR3 sequence: CASSYSIGRNTGELFF. In nucleotides, the CDR3 is TGTGCCAGCAGTTACTCGATCGGCAGGAACACCGGGGAGCTGTTTTTT. The chain carries TRBV6-5 and TRBJ2-2; the D is unclear. The CDR3 is 16 amino acids. CDR1 is MNHEY and CDR2 is SVGAGI in the germline V gene. The ends were cut back, 0 bases at V and 1 base at J, with 9 bases in the middle.

This clone was seen a few times. Other DNA variants within this sample encode the same CDR3. The chain joins TRBV5-1 to TRBJ1-1; D perhaps matches TRBD1 (5 bases). V gave up 2 bases and J gave up 3 bases, with 8 bases separating them. Germline values: CDR1 SGHRS, CDR2 YFSETQ. The CDR3 is made up of 13 amino acids. CDR3 protein: CASSLRGYTEAFF. The DNA of the CDR3 is TGCGCCAGCAGCTTAAGGGGATACACTGAAGCTTTCTTT. The full variable domain, its missing parts supplied by reference TRBV5-1 and TRBJ1-1, is KAGVTQTPRYLIKTRGQQVTLSCSPISGHRSVSWYQQTPGQGLQFLFEYFSETQRNKGNFPGRFSGRQFSNSRSEMNVSTLELGDSALYLCASSLRGYTEAFFGQGTRLTVV.

The chain joins TRBV9 to TRBJ2-2; weak D call: TRBD2 (5 bases). The germline gives CDR1 SGDLS, CDR2 YYNGEE. The CDR3 consists of 17 residues. V gave up 0 bases and J gave up 5 bases, with 17 bases separating them. CDR3 in amino acids: CASSVAVSTRGTGELFF. The CDR3 bases are TGTGCCAGCAGCGTAGCGGTGTCCACGAGAGGGACCGGGGAGCTGTTTTTT.

The chain links TRBV5-1 to TRBJ1-1; D gene uncertain. Germline V lookup: CDR1 SGHRS, CDR2 YFSETQ. V lost 2 bases to trimming and J lost 3 bases, with 8 bases between them. The CDR3 extends over 13 amino acids. The CDR3 sequence is CASSFGRDTEAFF. CDR3 coding DNA: TGCGCCAGCAGCTTTGGAAGGGACACTGAAGCTTTCTTT.

J is TRBJ2-7 and V is TRBV30, with 12 bases lining up with TRBD2. J gave up 6 bases and V 0 bases, and 3 bases lay outside the gene matches. Germline CDR1 GTSNPN, CDR2 SVGIG (reference sequence). The CDR3 is 14 residues long. The CDR3 here is CAWSVQLAGGEQYF. DNA of the CDR3: TGTGCCTGGAGTGTACAACTAGCGGGAGGCGAGCAGTACTTC.

The chain is built from TRBV4-1 and TRBJ2-7, with D perhaps TRBD1 (6 bases). Germline loops: CDR1 MGHRA, CDR2 YSYEKL. Trimming pared 4 bases from V and 2 bases from J, leaving 12 bases between. CDR3 size: 14 residues. CDR3 bases: TGCGCCAGCAGCCGCGAAGGGGGAACCTACGAGCAGTACTTC. Translation: CASSREGGTYEQYF.

This chain links TRBV28 with TRBJ1-1; TRBD1 agrees at 7 bases. With V trimmed by 7 bases and J by 5 bases, 10 bases remained unmatched. The CDR3 spans 14 residues. Germline assignment: CDR1 MDHEN and CDR2 SYDVKM. The CDR3 bases are TGTGCCAGCATTCTTTCAGGGGGGAGGACTGAAGCTTTCTTT. Residues: CASILSGGRTEAFF.

This clone was observed a few times. V usage is TRBV5-6 and J usage is TRBJ1-1; 10 positions match TRBD1. V was pared by 6 bases and J by 4 bases, with 6 bases of the junction left unmatched. This CDR3 has 14 amino acids. The germline CDR1 and CDR2 sequences are SGHDT and YYEEEE. The CDR3, as DNA: TGTGCCAGCAAGGGACAGGGGATTTCCACTGAAGCTTTCTTT. Translated, it gives CASKGQGISTEAFF.

The chain uses TRBV7-2 and TRBJ2-3, with D unresolved. CDR1 and CDR2 (germline): SGHTA, FQGNSA. Trimming shortened V by 4 bases and J by 1 base, and 9 bases separated the two germline ends. The CDR3 is made up of 14 amino acids. The CDR3 DNA follows: TGTGCCAGCAGCTGGGGAAAGGGCACAGATACGCAGTATTTT. It specifies CASSWGKGTDTQYF.

This clone was seen a single time. This chain connects TRBV10-3 to TRBJ2-3; the match to TRBD2 covers 13 bases. Germline V lookup: CDR1 ENHRY, CDR2 SYGVKD. After removal of 0 bases from V and 0 bases from J, the junction contained 3 bases not matched to a gene. The CDR3 is made up of 18 amino acids. The CDR3: CAISESGTSGTSTDTQYF. For the CDR3, the DNA is TGTGCCATCAGTGAGTCGGGGACTAGCGGGACTAGCACAGATACGCAGTATTTT.

In this sample, this clone turned up once. The V call is TRBV5-4, the J call TRBJ1-1; D unresolved. CDR1 and CDR2 from the germline V gene are SGHNT and YYREEE (reference sequence). Trimming cost V 4 bases and J 7 bases, with 14 bases left between them. The CDR3 runs to 13 residues. The CDR3 loop is CASSQLTEGEAFF. CDR3 nucleotides: TGTGCCAGCAGCCAATTGACGGAGGGTGAAGCTTTCTTT. Full variable domain (rest looked up from reference TRBV5-4 and TRBJ1-1): ETGVTQSPTHLIKTRGQQVTLRCSSQSGHNTVSWYQQALGQGPQFIFQYYREEENGRGNFPPRFSGLQFPNYSSELNVNALELDDSALYLCASSQLTEGEAFFGQGTRLTVV.

This clone was detected a few times. The chain joins TRBV28 to TRBJ2-2, with 7 bases identical to TRBD2. The J segment lost 2 bases and the V segment lost 5 bases, leaving 5 bases of the junction unmatched. The germline gives CDR1 MDHEN, CDR2 SYDVKM. The CDR3 totals 15 residues. The CDR3 DNA is TGTGCCAGCAGTCCAGCGGGGCTCAACACCGGGGAGCTGTTTTTT. Translated: CASSPAGLNTGELFF.

The chain carries TRBV11-3 and TRBJ2-7; 7 bases are shared with TRBD2. V dropped 5 bases and J dropped 3; count of bases not matched to a gene: 7. The germline V gene encodes CDR1 SGHNT and CDR2 YENEEA. The CDR3 length is 14 residues. CDR3 in DNA: TGTGCCAGCAGCCCAGGGACTAACTTCTACGAGCAGTACTTC. Translation: CASSPGTNFYEQYF.

This clone was seen only a few times. V is TRBV18 and J is TRBJ1-4, with no clear D. The germline V gene has CDR1 KGHSH and CDR2 LQKENI. The CDR3 loop spans 14 amino acids. V was cut by 3 bases and J by 4 bases, with 9 bases left in between. The CDR3 sequence is CASSPESFNEKLFF. The CDR3 DNA is TGTGCCAGCTCACCTGAAAGTTTTAATGAAAAACTGTTTTTT. Full variable domain (missing parts from reference TRBV18 and TRBJ1-4): NAGVMQNPRHLVRRRGQEARLRCSPMKGHSHVYWYRQLPEEGLKFMVYLQKENIIDESGMPKERFSAEFPKEGPSILRIQQVVRGDSAAYFCASSPESFNEKLFFGSGTQLSVL.

This chain links TRBV5-1 with TRBJ2-1, with 9 positions matching TRBD2. The CDR3 sequence is 14 residues long. Germline lookup yields CDR1 SGHRS and CDR2 YFSETQ. J gave up 5 bases and V 4 bases, and 4 bases lay outside the gene matches. The CDR3 loop is CASSHRLADNEQFF. The DNA of the CDR3 is TGCGCCAGCAGCCACAGACTAGCGGACAATGAGCAGTTCTTC.

This clone turned up a few times. The chain carries TRBV11-1 and TRBJ2-7; TRBD2 matches 11 bases. CDR3 length: 15 residues. In germline, CDR1 is SGHAT, CDR2 FQDESV (reference sequence). V was clipped by 5 bases and J by 3 bases; unmatched bases: 6. The CDR3 loop reads CASSDGTSGYYEQYF. The CDR3 nucleotides read TGTGCCAGCAGCGACGGGACTAGCGGATACTACGAGCAGTACTTC.

The chain has TRBV7-9 and TRBJ1-2; D not resolved. Germline V gene data show CDR1 as SEHNR and CDR2 as FQNEAQ (reference sequence). V lost 2 bases and J lost 4, with 8 bases in between. This CDR3 spans 13 amino acids. The CDR3 coding sequence is TGTGCCAGCAGCTTAATGCCAGCCTATGGCTACACCTTC. Amino acid sequence: CASSLMPAYGYTF.

For the CDR3, the DNA is TGCAGCGTTGAAGGGTACTCTAGCACAGATACGCAGTATTTT. Protein sequence: CSVEGYSSTDTQYF. The chain carries TRBV29-1 and TRBJ2-3; no firm D call. This CDR3 is 14 amino acids long. CDR1 is SQVTM and CDR2 is ANQGSEA in the germline V gene. Trimming removed 1 base from V and 0 bases from J, with 8 bases in between.

This clone has only a few counts. This chain joins TRBV6-5 and TRBJ1-5; D is possibly TRBD1 (6 bases). The CDR3 runs to 14 residues. CDR1 MNHEY and CDR2 SVGAGI come from the germline V gene. The germline V and J ends were trimmed by 3 bases and 1 base, with 7 bases remaining between them. CDR3 nucleotides: TGTGCCAGCAGTTATGGACAGAGCAATCAGCCCCAGCATTTT. It yields the protein CASSYGQSNQPQHF.

J is TRBJ1-5 and V is TRBV18, with 8 bases lining up with TRBD1. CDR1 and CDR2 (germline): KGHSH, LQKENI. The junction had 6 bases not matched to a gene; V was cut back by 3 bases and J by 5 bases. This CDR3 has 15 amino acids. This CDR3 is CASSPETGADQPQHF. CDR3 coding DNA: TGTGCCAGCTCACCTGAGACAGGGGCCGATCAGCCCCAGCATTTT.